The table lists the clone carrying this T cell receptor beta chain with a count of one. Its antigen is still unknown. This sample is part of a study of multiple sclerosis patients with progressive multifocal leukoencephalopathy. General study results and limits: Expanded clones at PML onset predated and persisted through natalizumab therapy.

This CDR3 region has 15 residues. Germline assignment: CDR1 SGHDT and CDR2 YYEEEE. Deletions cut 2 bases from V and 4 bases from J, with 15 bases between. The method was immunoSEQ multiplex PCR; TCRdb's version includes in-frame clones alone and lacks a portion of them. Among tens of thousands of clones listed, around 85% were seen once. Time point denoted: time of PML onset. After roughly 16 to 60 months on natalizumab, the natalizumab-treated patients developed PML. All PML patients were female, and all patients had earlier interferon beta. The specimen was PBMCs, collected from a patient treated with natalizumab. J is TRBJ2-5 and V is TRBV5-6, with D possibly called TRBD1 or TRBD2 (6 bases each). This receptor was identified in a woman younger than 45 with progressive multifocal leukoencephalopathy. The CDR3 here is CASSFGGRGSETQYF. CDR3 DNA sequence: TGTGCCAGCAGCTTCGGGGGCCGAGGATCAGAGACCCAGTACTTC.